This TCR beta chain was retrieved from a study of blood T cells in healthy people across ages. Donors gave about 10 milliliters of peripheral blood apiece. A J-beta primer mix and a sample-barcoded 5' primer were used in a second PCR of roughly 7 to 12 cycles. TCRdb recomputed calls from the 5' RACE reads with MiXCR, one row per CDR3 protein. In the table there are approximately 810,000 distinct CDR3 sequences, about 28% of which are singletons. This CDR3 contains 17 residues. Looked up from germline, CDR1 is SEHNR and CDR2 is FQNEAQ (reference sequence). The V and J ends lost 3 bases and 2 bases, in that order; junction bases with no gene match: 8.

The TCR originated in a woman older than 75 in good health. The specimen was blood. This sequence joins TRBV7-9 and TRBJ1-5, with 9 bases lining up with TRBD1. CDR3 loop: CASSFWGGQGGNQPQHF. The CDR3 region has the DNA TGTGCCAGCAGCTTCTGGGGGGGACAGGGAGGCAATCAGCCCCAGCATTTT.